This T cell receptor beta chain was obtained from a study of cytomegalovirus exposure and HLA in healthy donors. Notes on this clone: Antigen specificity is unknown.

Study-level findings and limits: Despite most TCR sequences being rare, some public TCRs occurred in many donors.

The PCR made use of 60 Vbeta and 13 Jbeta primers. Measured with immunoSEQ multiplex PCR; TCRdb has only the in-frame clones, and not every one. This sample has 200,000 to 300,000 clones, with 84% found just once. Germline CDR1 reads LNHDA; CDR2 reads SQIVND (reference sequence). V dropped 3 bases and J dropped 7 bases, with 12 bases sitting between them. The CDR3 runs 14 residues. The specimen was PBMCs. The clonotype was recovered from a middle-aged woman in good health and CMV-seropositive. The chain employs TRBV19 and TRBJ1-4, with a weak D call TRBD1 (5 bases). The CDR3 bases are TGTGCCAGTAGTATCGGGGGATCGGGTGAAAAACTGTTTTTT. It encodes CASSIGGSGEKLFF.